One and the same sample provided the 18 T cell receptor beta chains below, sequenced in a study of cytomegalovirus exposure and HLA in healthy donors. Researchers ran the PCR with 60 Vbeta and 13 Jbeta primers. The data were produced by immunoSEQ multiplex PCR, yet TCRdb's version contains in-frame clones alone and is incomplete. The sample holds about 160,000 clones; roughly 82% are singletons and the top ten take over 8.5%. The material sequenced was PBMCs. The receptors were gathered from a man aged 45-65 years in good health and CMV-seropositive.

Notes on this clone: Other DNA sequences in the same sample also yield this CDR3. The rearrangement uses TRBV30 and TRBJ1-3; D uncertain. Trimming took 0 bases from V and 2 from J, leaving 14 bases between them. The CDR3 has 16 amino acids. Germline V gene lookup returns CDR1 GTSNPN and CDR2 SVGIG (reference sequence). In DNA form, the CDR3 reads TGTGCCTGGAGTGTTATTGGGGAGTTTGCTGGAAACACCATATATTTT. Translated, it gives CAWSVIGEFAGNTIYF.

The chain is built from TRBV11-2 and TRBJ2-2; D gene unclear. CDR1 and CDR2 (germline): SGHAT, FQNNGV. V lost 0 bases and J lost 2, with 7 bases in between. This CDR3 contains 15 residues. The DNA of the CDR3 is TGTGCCAGCAGCTTAGAGTACATAAACACCGGGGAGCTGTTTTTT. It encodes CASSLEYINTGELFF. Full variable domain (outside the CDR3, taken from reference TRBV11-2 and TRBJ2-2): EAGVAQSPRYKIIEKRQSVAFWCNPISGHATLYWYQQILGQGPKLLIQFQNNGVVDDSQLPKDRFSAERLKGVDSTLKIQPAKLEDSAVYLCASSLEYINTGELFFGEGSRLTVL.

The V gene is TRBV30, the J gene TRBJ2-1; D is unresolved. Trimming removed 4 bases at V and 0 bases at J, with 4 bases between. Germline-derived CDR1 and CDR2 are GTSNPN and SVGIG (reference sequence). The CDR3 loop spans 12 amino acids. The DNA for the CDR3 is TGTGCCTGGACCATCTCCTACAATGAGCAGTTCTTC. This translates into CAWTISYNEQFF.

This clone was observed a few times. This chain connects TRBV9 to TRBJ2-3; D may be TRBD1 (7 bases). Germline lookup yields CDR1 SGDLS and CDR2 YYNGEE. This CDR3 comprises 14 residues. Trimming took 2 bases from V and 5 from J, leaving 12 bases between them. CDR3 amino acids: CASSVGGGLDTQYF. As DNA, the CDR3 is TGTGCCAGCAGCGTTGGAGGGGGCCTAGATACGCAGTATTTT. The full variable domain, in which reference TRBV9 and TRBJ2-3 provide the parts outside the CDR3, is DSGVTQTPKHLITATGQRVTLRCSPRSGDLSVYWYQQSLDQGLQFLIQYYNGEERAKGNILERFSAQQFPDLHSELNLSSLELGDSALYFCASSVGGGLDTQYFGPGTRLTVL.

The chain is built from TRBV6-6 and TRBJ1-4; TRBD1 matches 9 bases. The trim removed 6 bases at V and 6 bases at J, leaving 8 bases unmatched. Germline V gene sequence: CDR1 MNHNY, CDR2 SVGAGI (reference sequence). The CDR3 sequence is 15 residues long. The DNA of the CDR3 is TGTGCCAGCAGAATACAGGGGGCGAGTGATGAAAAACTGTTTTTT. This sequence encodes CASRIQGASDEKLFF.

This chain connects TRBV19 to TRBJ2-3; 7 bases line up with TRBD1. CDR3 length: 17 residues. V was clipped by 3 bases and J by 2 bases; unmatched bases: 11. Germline CDR1 LNHDA, CDR2 SQIVND (reference sequence). CDR3 nucleotides: TGTGCCAGTAGTATTGACCGGGACAGCCACAACACAGATACGCAGTATTTT. Translated, it gives CASSIDRDSHNTDTQYF.

This clone was seen once. The V gene is TRBV7-2, the J gene TRBJ1-2, with D possibly being TRBD1 (6 bases). V was cut by 6 bases and J by 4 bases, with 15 bases left in between. In germline, CDR1 is SGHTA, CDR2 FQGNSA. The CDR3 contains 14 residues. CDR3 amino acids: CASRPDSTLYGYTF. The CDR3 nucleotides are TGTGCCAGCAGACCGGACAGTACCCTCTATGGCTACACCTTC.

Remarks on this clone: One end of the junction varies from germline; a read error may be responsible. The gene calls are TRBV11-2 and TRBJ1-2; D is possibly TRBD1 (5 bases). Germline-derived CDR1 and CDR2 are SGHAT and FQNNGV. There are 12 residues in the CDR3. The DNA of the CDR3 is TGTGCCAGCAGTCGGGGCGTCGGGCGGGAGGGATTC. Amino acids: CASSRGVGREGF.

In this sample, this clone turned up a few times. The chain joins TRBV28 to TRBJ2-3, with D tentatively TRBD2 (6 bases). This CDR3 spans 13 amino acids. Germline V gene sequence: CDR1 MDHEN, CDR2 SYDVKM. V was cut by 5 bases and J by 5 bases, with 11 bases left in between. DNA of the CDR3: TGTGCCAGCAGTCTCCTCGGGGGAGATACGCAGTATTTT. Translation gives CASSLLGGDTQYF.

This sequence joins TRBV6-5 and TRBJ2-1; no clear D. The CDR3 runs to 14 residues. Trimming left V 5 bases short and J 1 base short, with 9 bases between. Per the germline V gene, CDR1 is MNHEY and CDR2 is SVGAGI. The DNA of the CDR3 is TGTGCCAGCAGTCTCGCGACTTCCTACAATGAGCAGTTCTTC. Translation: CASSLATSYNEQFF.

CDR3 DNA sequence: TGTGCCAGCAGCCGTAGCGTCCAAGAGACCCAGTACTTC. Translation: CASSRSVQETQYF. The chain employs TRBV7-6 and TRBJ2-5, with D possibly matching TRBD2 (5 bases). Germline CDR1 is SGHVS and CDR2 is FNYEAQ. V lost 5 bases and J lost 1, with 8 bases in between. The CDR3 covers 13 residues.

The rearrangement links TRBV7-8 to TRBJ1-2; possible D gene TRBD1, 6 bases. With 5 bases removed from V and 5 bases from J, the gap between germline ends came to 12 bases. The CDR3 sequence is 13 residues long. Germline lookup yields CDR1 SGHVS and CDR2 FQNEAQ. The CDR3 nucleotides are TGTGCCAGCAGCGCAGGGGATTTGTATGGCTACACCTTC. Translation: CASSAGDLYGYTF. The variable domain in full, with the rest retrieved from reference TRBV7-8 and TRBJ1-2, is GAGVSQSPRYKVAKRGQDVALRCDPISGHVSLFWYQQALGQGPEFLTYFQNEAQLDKSGLPSDRFFAERPEGSVSTLKIQRTQQEDSAVYLCASSAGDLYGYTFGSGTRLTVV.

The chain has TRBV7-2 and TRBJ1-5; TRBD1 matches 8 bases. This CDR3 has 16 residues. The V and J ends lost 5 bases and 0 bases, in that order; junction bases with no gene match: 6. Germline CDR1 and CDR2: SGHTA and FQGNSA. The CDR3 DNA reads TGTGCCAGCAGCATACAGGGGGGAAATAGCAATCAGCCCCAGCATTTT. Protein: CASSIQGGNSNQPQHF.

The rearrangement joins TRBV4-3 to TRBJ2-2, with D perhaps matching TRBD2 (5 bases). Trimming pared 2 bases from V and 6 bases from J, leaving 10 bases between. The CDR3 length is 14 residues. Germline V gene data show CDR1 as LGHNA and CDR2 as YSLEER. The DNA for the CDR3 is TGCGCCAGCAGCCAAACTAGGGTGGCCGGGGAGCTGTTTTTT. Its protein is CASSQTRVAGELFF.

The chain is built from TRBV25-1 and TRBJ2-3, with 10 nucleotides matching TRBD2. The germline V gene has CDR1 MGHDK and CDR2 SYGVNS. V trimming: 4 bases; J trimming: 1 base; junction bases outside the gene matches: 2. This CDR3 comprises 15 residues. The CDR3 sequence is CASSAGLAGTDTQYF. The CDR3 region has the DNA TGTGCCAGCAGTGCTGGACTAGCGGGCACAGATACGCAGTATTTT.

Concerning this clone itself: Since no conserved phenylalanine or tryptophan closes the CDR3, a read error is the likely cause. The chain carries TRBV6-1 and TRBJ1-2, with TRBD1 matching over 7 bases. The length of the CDR3 is 14 residues. J gave up 7 bases and V 0 bases, and 5 bases lay outside the gene matches. Germline V gene lookup returns CDR1 MNHNS and CDR2 SASEGT. The CDR3 loop is CASSEAGDSSGYTL. CDR3 sequence (DNA): TGTGCCAGCAGTGAAGCAGGGGACAGTTCTGGCTACACCCTC.

For the CDR3, the DNA is TGCGCCAGCAGCCAAGCGTCCGCTAGCGGGTCCTCCTCCTACAATGAGCAGTTCTTC. It translates to CASSQASASGSSSYNEQFF. The chain employs TRBV4-3 and TRBJ2-1, with 8 positions matching TRBD2. CDR1 LGHNA and CDR2 YSLEER come from the germline V gene. The CDR3 consists of 19 residues. V was pared by 1 base and J by 0 bases, with 11 bases of the junction left unmatched.

CDR3 amino acids: CSANPVETQYF. In DNA form, the CDR3 reads TGCAGTGCTAACCCGGTAGAGACCCAGTACTTC. V is TRBV20-1 and J is TRBJ2-5; D call uncertain. The germline V gene has CDR1 DFQATT and CDR2 SNEGSKA (reference sequence). This CDR3 comprises 11 residues. Trimming pared 4 bases from V and 4 bases from J, leaving 7 bases between.